This TCR beta chain is drawn from a study of T cell responses to AZD1222 COVID-19 vaccine. Across the study: Second-dose timings of about 4 or about 12 weeks were pooled.

This CDR3 is 13 amino acids long. Trimming left V 6 bases short and J 8 bases short, with 13 bases between. A word on this clone: What it recognizes is unknown.

General study findings and limits: Females outnumbered males among donors, who were mostly white British; clonal diversity was possibly underestimated. Spike-specific TCRs gained breadth and depth after people received two AZD1222 doses. Samples come after the peak T cell response, not at day 14.

Produced via immunoSEQ multiplex PCR; TCRdb's table is partial and in-frame only. Of around 110,000 clones in the sample, 85% to 90% were seen once. The chain joins TRBV12-3 or TRBV12-4 to TRBJ2-2; D gene ambiguous. The sample was peripheral blood, taken on day 0 of AZD1222 vaccination. The origin of this receptor is an adult in good health. The CDR3 loop reads CASRPQVGGELFF. Written as DNA, the CDR3 is TGTGCCAGCAGGCCCCAGGTGGGGGGGGAGCTGTTTTTT.